This T cell receptor beta chain originates from a study of technical replicates of blood from a few donors. The protocol was immunoSEQ multiplex PCR, while the TCRdb copy is restricted to in-frame clones and leaves out a portion. The sample has 55,000 to 75,000 clones; 85% to 95% are singletons. The germline V gene has CDR1 MNHNY and CDR2 SVGAGI (reference sequence). Trimming shortened V by 7 bases and J by 8 bases, and 14 bases separated the two germline ends. This CDR3 is built from 12 residues. The TCR sequence derives from a human donor in good health. Some clones in this sample may be carry-over from other donors' samples. Sequencing was carried out using PBMCs. The J gene is TRBJ1-1, the V gene TRBV6-6, with D perhaps TRBD1 (6 bases). CDR3 nucleotides: TGTGCCAGCAAAAAGGGGGAGGGAGAAGCTTTCTTT. This gives the protein CASKKGEGEAFF.